This TCR beta chain originates from a study of T-cell reconstitution after alpha-beta-depleted transplantation in children (TCRdb year 2016). With regard to the full study: Using TCR repertoire profiling, the study quantitatively followed how T-cell immune reconstitution unfolded in children after TCRalphabeta/CD19-depleted allogeneic hematopoietic cell transplantation. What the study reported, not specific to this receptor: Over the following months the frequencies of hyperexpanded clones went down, and after one year T-cell counts and TCRbeta diversity were mostly credited to newly produced T cells. Apparently early alphabetaT-cell count recovery about two months after transplant reportedly relied on only several hundred rapidly expanded clones derived from non-depleted graft cells. The high TCRbeta diversity at day 60 in some patients was ascribed to recipient T cells and intrathymic progenitors that had survived conditioning.

Regarding this clonotype: This receptor's antigen is unknown. One end of the junction is discordant with germline, which a read error may explain.

Read against the paper, the sample's treatment or condition label means: allogeneic hematopoietic cell transplantation with graft depleted of TCRalphabeta T cells and CD19 B cells. TCRalphabeta/CD19-depleted allogeneic hematopoietic cell grafts were given to the transplant recipients, all of whom were children. From the cysteine through the phenylalanine, the CDR3 covers 14 amino acids. The kept DNA is CDR3 alone, 42 bases in frame from the first base. Sequences MDHEN (CDR1) and SYDVKM (CDR2) are obtained from the germline V gene. Libraries were constructed by PCR. The instrument was an Illumina HiSeq 2500. Molecular barcoding was employed in the preparation of TCR libraries, with unique molecular identifiers being used to normalize TCRbeta repertoire quantification. TCRdb trimmed public reads at Q25 via fastp, called clones via MiXCR and kept in-frame beta chains. Each record represents a unique CDR3 protein, reported with the most common genes and DNA among its rows. The sample has a few hundred thousand distinct CDR3 sequences on record, under 15% of them singletons. The ten largest clones take up about 2% of the sample.

The TCR originated in a male patient under 18 who had a stem cell transplant for acute myeloid leukemia, so the T cells may come from the graft donor. This chain is built from TRBV28 and TRBJ2-7; the D gene cannot be resolved reliably. The sequencing used PBMCs, mostly from graft donor cells, collected 360 days after TCRalphabeta/CD19-depleted stem cell transplant. The CDR3 reads as follows: CASSFSGISSERYF. The nucleotide sequence reads as follows: TGTGCCAGCAGTTTTTCTGGGATCTCGAGCGAGCGGTACTTC.